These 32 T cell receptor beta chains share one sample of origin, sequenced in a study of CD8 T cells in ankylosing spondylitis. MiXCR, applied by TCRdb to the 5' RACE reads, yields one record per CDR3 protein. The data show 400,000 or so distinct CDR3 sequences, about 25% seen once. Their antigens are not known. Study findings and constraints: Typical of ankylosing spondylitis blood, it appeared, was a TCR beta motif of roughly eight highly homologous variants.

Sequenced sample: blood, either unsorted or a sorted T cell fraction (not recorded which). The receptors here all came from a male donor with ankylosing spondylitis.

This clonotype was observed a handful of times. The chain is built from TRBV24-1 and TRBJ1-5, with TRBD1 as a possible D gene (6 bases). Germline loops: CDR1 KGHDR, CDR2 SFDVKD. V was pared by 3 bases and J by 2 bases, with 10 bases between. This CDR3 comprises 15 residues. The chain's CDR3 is CATSDARQGNQPQHF. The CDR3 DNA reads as TGTGCCACCAGTGATGCACGACAGGGCAATCAGCCCCAGCATTTT.

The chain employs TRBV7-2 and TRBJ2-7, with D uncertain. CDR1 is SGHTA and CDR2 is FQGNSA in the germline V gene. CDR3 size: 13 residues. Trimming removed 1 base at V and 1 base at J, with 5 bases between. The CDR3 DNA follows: TGTGCCAGCAGCTTAGATTTTTCCTACGAGCAGTACGTC. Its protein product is CASSLDFSYEQYV.

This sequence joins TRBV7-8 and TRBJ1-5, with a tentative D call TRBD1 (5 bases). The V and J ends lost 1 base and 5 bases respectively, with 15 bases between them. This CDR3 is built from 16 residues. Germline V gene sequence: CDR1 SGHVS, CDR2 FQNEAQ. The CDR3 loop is CASSLDGRGEYQPQHF. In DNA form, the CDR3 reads TGTGCCAGCAGCTTAGACGGGAGGGGAGAATATCAGCCCCAGCATTTT.

Written as DNA, the CDR3 is TGTGCCACCAGTGAGGCTTCGGGACAGGGTGAAAAACTGTTTTTT. Amino acids: CATSEASGQGEKLFF. V gene TRBV24-1 combines with J gene TRBJ1-4; 9 nucleotides match TRBD1. V lost 4 bases, J lost 7 bases, and 6 bases stayed unmatched. Germline V gene lookup returns CDR1 KGHDR and CDR2 SFDVKD. The CDR3 covers 15 residues.

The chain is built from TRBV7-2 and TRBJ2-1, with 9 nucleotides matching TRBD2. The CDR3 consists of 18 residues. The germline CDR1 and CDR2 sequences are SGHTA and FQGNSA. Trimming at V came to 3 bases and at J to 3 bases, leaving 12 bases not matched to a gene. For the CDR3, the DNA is TGTGCCAGCAGCTTTAGGGCTAGCGGGATAAGGGGCTACAATGAGCAGTTCTTC. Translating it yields CASSFRASGIRGYNEQFF.

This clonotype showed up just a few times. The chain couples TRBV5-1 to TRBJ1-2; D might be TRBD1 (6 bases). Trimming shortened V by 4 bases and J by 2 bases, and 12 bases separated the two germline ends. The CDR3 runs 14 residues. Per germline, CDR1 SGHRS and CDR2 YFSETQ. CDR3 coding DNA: TGCGCCAGCAGCGGGGGCGGCGGCAACTATGGCTACACCTTC. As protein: CASSGGGGNYGYTF.

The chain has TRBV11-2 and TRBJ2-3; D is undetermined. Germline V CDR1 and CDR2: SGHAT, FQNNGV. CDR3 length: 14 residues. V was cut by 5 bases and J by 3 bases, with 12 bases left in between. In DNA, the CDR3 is TGTGCCAGCAGCCTCACCCGAGGTACAGATACGCAGTATTTT. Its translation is CASSLTRGTDTQYF.

The CDR3 region has the DNA TGTGCCAGCAGCGTACGACAGGGACGAGGTGAAAAACTGTTTTTT. This gives the protein CASSVRQGRGEKLFF. The genes are TRBV7-8 and TRBJ1-4, with TRBD1 identical over 7 bases. The germline V gene has CDR1 SGHVS and CDR2 FQNEAQ. CDR3 length equals 15 residues. With V trimmed by 5 bases and J by 7 bases, 10 bases remained unmatched.

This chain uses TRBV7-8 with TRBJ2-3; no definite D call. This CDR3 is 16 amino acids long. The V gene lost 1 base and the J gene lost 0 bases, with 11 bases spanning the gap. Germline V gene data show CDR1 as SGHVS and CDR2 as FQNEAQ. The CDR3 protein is CASSLVTSLSTDTQYF. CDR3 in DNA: TGTGCCAGCAGCTTAGTTACATCCCTTAGCACAGATACGCAGTATTTT.

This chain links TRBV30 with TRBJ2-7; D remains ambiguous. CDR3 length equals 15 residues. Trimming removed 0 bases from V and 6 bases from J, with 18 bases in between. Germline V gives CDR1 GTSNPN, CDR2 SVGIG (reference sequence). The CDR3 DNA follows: TGTGCCTGGAGTGTAACCCCCCCGGAGCGAAGCGAGCAGTACTTC. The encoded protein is CAWSVTPPERSEQYF. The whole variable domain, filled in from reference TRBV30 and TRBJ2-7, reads SQTIHQWPATLVQPVGSPLSLECTVEGTSNPNLYWYRQAAGRGLQLLFYSVGIGQISSEVPQNLSASRPQDRQFILSSKKLLLSDSGFYLCAWSVTPPERSEQYFGPGTRLTVT.

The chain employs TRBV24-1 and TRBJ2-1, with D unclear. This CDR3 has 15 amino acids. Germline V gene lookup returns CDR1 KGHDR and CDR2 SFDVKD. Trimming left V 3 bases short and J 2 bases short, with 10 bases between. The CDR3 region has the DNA TGTGCCACCAGTGATAGGTTTTCCACCTACAATGAGCAGTTCTTC. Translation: CATSDRFSTYNEQFF.

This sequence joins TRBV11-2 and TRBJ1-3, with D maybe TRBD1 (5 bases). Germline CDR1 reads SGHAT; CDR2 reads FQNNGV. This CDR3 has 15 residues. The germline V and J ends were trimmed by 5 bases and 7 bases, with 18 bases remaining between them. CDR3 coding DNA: TGTGCCAGCAGCCCTGGAGGGACTTATGTGAACACCATATATTTT. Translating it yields CASSPGGTYVNTIYF.

The DNA for the CDR3 is TGCGCCAGCAGTGGGGGACTCTACCAAGAGACCCAGTACTTC. It translates to CASSGGLYQETQYF. V and J are TRBV10-1 and TRBJ2-5, with a possible D match to TRBD2 (6 bases). V was pared by 4 bases and J by 0 bases, with 9 bases between. The CDR3 has 14 residues. CDR1 is WNHNN and CDR2 is SYGVQD in the germline V gene (reference sequence).

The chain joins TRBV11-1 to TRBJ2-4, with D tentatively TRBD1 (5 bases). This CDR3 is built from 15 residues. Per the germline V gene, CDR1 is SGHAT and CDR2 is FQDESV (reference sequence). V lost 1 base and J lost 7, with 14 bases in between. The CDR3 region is CASSLGGLSLNIQYF. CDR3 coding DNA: TGTGCCAGCAGCTTAGGGGGCCTAAGTCTGAACATTCAGTACTTC.

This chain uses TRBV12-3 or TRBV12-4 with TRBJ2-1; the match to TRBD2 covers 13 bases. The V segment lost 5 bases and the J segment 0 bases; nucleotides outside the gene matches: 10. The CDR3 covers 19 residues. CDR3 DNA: TGTGCCAGCAGTCCGGGACTAGCGGGAACTCTTAGCTCCTACAATGAGCAGTTCTTC. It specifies CASSPGLAGTLSSYNEQFF.

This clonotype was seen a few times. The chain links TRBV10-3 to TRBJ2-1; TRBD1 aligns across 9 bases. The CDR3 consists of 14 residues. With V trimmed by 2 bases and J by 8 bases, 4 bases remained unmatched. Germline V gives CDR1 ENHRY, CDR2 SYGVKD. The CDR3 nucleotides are TGTGCCATCAGTGAGGTAACAGGGGGCTATGAGCAGTTCTTC. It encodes CAISEVTGGYEQFF.

In DNA, the CDR3 is TGTGCCAGCAGCCAAGAAGTTAGCGGGGTGCGGGAGCAGTTCTTC. Protein: CASSQEVSGVREQFF. The rearrangement uses TRBV14 and TRBJ2-1; 8 nucleotides match TRBD2. The CDR3 contains 15 residues. Germline-derived CDR1 and CDR2 are SGHDN and FVKESK. J lost 10 bases, V lost 0 bases, and 8 bases had no gene match. Full variable domain (missing parts from reference TRBV14 and TRBJ2-1): EAGVTQFPSHSVIEKGQTVTLRCDPISGHDNLYWYRRVMGKEIKFLLHFVKESKQDESGMPNNRFLAERTGGTYSTLKVQPAELEDSGVYFCASSQEVSGVREQFFGPGTRLTVL.

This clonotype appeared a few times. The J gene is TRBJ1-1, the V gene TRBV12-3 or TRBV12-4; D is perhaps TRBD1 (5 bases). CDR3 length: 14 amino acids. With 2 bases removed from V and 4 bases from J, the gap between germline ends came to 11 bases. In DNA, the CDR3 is TGTGCCAGCAGTTTAAAGGGGACCGGCACTGAAGCTTTCTTT. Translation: CASSLKGTGTEAFF.

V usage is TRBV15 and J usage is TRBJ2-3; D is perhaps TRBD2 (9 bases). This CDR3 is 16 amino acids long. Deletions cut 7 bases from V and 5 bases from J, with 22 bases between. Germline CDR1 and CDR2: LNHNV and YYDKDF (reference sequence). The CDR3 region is CATNSGASGTGDTQYF. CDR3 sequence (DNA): TGTGCCACCAACTCAGGGGCTAGCGGGACAGGAGATACGCAGTATTTT.

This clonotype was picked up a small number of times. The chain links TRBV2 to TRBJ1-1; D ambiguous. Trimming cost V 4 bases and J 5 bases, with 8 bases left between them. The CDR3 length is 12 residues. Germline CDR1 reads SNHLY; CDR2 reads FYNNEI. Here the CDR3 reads CASSVGWTEAFF. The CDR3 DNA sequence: TGTGCCAGCAGTGTAGGTTGGACTGAAGCTTTCTTT.

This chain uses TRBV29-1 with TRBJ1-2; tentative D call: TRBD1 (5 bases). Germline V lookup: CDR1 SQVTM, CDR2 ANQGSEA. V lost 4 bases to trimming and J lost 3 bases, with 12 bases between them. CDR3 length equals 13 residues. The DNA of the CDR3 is TGCAGCGTTGTGGCGACAGTCGACTATGGCTACACCTTC. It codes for CSVVATVDYGYTF.

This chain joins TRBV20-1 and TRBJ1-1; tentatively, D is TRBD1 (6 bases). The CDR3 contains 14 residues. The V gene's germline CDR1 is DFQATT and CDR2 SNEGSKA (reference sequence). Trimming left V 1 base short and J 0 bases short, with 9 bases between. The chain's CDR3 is CSARGRDMNTEAFF. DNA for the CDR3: TGCAGTGCTAGAGGACGGGACATGAACACTGAAGCTTTCTTT.

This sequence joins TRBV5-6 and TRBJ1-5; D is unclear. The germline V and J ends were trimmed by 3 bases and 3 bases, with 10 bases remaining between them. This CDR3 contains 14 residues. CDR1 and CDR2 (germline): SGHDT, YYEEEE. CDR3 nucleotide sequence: TGTGCCAGCAGCTACGACCGTTCCAATCAGCCCCAGCATTTT. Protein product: CASSYDRSNQPQHF.

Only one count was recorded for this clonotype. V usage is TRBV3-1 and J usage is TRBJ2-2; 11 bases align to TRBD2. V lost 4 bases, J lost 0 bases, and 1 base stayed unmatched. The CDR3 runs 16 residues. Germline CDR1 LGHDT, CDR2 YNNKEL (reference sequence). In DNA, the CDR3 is TGTGCCAGCAGCCGACTAGCGGGGCCGAACACCGGGGAGCTGTTTTTT. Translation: CASSRLAGPNTGELFF.

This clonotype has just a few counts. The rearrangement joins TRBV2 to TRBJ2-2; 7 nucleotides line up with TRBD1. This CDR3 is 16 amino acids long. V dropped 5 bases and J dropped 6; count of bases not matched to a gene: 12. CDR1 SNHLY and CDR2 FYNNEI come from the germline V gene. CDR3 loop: CASSIQQRGRSGELFF. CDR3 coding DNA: TGTGCCAGCAGTATCCAACAGAGGGGGCGGTCCGGGGAGCTGTTTTTT.

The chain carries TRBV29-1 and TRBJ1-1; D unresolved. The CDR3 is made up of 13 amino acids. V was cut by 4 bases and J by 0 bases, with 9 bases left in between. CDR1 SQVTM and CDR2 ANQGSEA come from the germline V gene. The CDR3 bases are TGCAGCGTTGTTGCCAGTTTGAACACTGAAGCTTTCTTT. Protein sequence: CSVVASLNTEAFF.

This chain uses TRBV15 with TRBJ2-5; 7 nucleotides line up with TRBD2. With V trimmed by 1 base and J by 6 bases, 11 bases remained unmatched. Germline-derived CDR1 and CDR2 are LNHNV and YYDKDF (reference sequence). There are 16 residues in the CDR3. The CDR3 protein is CATSRVQRDSLQTQYF. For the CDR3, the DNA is TGTGCCACCAGCAGAGTTCAGCGGGACTCCCTACAGACCCAGTACTTC.

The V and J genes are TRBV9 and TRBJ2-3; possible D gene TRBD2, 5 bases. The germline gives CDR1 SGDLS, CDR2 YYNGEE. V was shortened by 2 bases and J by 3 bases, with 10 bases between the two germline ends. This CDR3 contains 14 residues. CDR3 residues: CASSVEGMTDTQYF. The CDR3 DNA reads TGTGCCAGCAGCGTCGAGGGCATGACAGATACGCAGTATTTT. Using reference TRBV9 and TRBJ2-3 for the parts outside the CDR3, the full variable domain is DSGVTQTPKHLITATGQRVTLRCSPRSGDLSVYWYQQSLDQGLQFLIQYYNGEERAKGNILERFSAQQFPDLHSELNLSSLELGDSALYFCASSVEGMTDTQYFGPGTRLTVL.

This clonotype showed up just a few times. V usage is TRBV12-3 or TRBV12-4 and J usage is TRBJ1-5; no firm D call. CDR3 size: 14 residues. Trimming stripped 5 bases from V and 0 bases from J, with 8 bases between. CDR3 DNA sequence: TGTGCCAGCAGTGTGGGTCTTAGCAATCAGCCCCAGCATTTT. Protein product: CASSVGLSNQPQHF.

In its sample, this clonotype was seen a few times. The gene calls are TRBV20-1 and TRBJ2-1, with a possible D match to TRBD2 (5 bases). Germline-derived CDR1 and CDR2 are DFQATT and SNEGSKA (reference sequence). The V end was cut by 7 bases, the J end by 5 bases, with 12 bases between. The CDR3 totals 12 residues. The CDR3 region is CSVTPRDNEQFF. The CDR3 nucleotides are TGCAGTGTCACCCCGAGGGACAATGAGCAGTTCTTC.

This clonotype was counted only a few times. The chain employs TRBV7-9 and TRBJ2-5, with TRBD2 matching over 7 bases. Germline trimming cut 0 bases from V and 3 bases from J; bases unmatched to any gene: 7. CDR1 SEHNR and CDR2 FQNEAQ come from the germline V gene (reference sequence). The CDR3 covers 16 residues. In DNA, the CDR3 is TGTGCCAGCAGCTTAGCCCTGGCGGGAGAGAAAGAGACCCAGTACTTC. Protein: CASSLALAGEKETQYF.

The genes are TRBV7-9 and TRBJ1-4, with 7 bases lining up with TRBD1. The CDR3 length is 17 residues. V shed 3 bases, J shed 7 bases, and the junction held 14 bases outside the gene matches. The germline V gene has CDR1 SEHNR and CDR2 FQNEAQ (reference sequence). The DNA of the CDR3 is TGTGCCAGCAGCTTGGAATACTCCAAGGGGGCGGGTGAAAAACTGTTTTTT. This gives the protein CASSLEYSKGAGEKLFF.